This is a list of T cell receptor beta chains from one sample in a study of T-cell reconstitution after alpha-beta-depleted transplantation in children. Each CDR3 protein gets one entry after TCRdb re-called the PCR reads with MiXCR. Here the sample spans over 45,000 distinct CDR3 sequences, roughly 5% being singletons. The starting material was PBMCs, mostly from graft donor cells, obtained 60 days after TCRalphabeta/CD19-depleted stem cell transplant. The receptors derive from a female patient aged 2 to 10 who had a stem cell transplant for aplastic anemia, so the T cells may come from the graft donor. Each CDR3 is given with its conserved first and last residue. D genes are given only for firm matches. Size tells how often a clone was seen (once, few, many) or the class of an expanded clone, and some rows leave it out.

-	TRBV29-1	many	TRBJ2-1	TGCAGCGTTGAAGATCTAGGACTGAGCTCCTACAATGAGCAGTTCTTC	CSVEDLGLSSYNEQFF
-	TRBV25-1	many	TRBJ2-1	TGTGCCAGCAGTTCTGCCGGGGAAGGTGGCAATGAGCAGTTCTTC	CASSSAGEGGNEQFF
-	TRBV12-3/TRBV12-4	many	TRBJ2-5	TGTGCCAGCAGTTTCGGCGCAGGGAGAGAGACCCAGTACTTC	CASSFGAGRETQYF
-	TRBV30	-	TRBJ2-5	TGTGCCTGGAGGGCCCTCAAGACCCAGTACTTC	CAWRALKTQYF
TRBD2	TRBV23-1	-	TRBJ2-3	TGCGCCAGCAGGAGCGGGAGAAGAGCAGATACGCAGTATTTT	CASRSGRRADTQYF
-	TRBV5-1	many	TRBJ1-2	TGCGCCAGCAGCTCCTCCCAGCGTGGCTACACCTTC	CASSSSQRGYTF
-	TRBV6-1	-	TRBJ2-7	TGTGCCAGCAGTGAAGCGATTACGACAGCCGGCTACGAGCAGTACTTC	CASSEAITTAGYEQYF
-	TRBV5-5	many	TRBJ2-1	TGTGCCAGCAGCTTGGTGGCTCGGCCATGGGACTACAATGAGCAGTTCTTC	CASSLVARPWDYNEQFF
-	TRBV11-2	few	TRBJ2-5	TGTGCCAGCAGCTTAGCCCTACTAGTTAGTACCCAAGAGACCCAGTACTTC	CASSLALLVSTQETQYF
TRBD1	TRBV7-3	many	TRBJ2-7	TGTGCCAGCAGCTTGACAGGGCCCTTGGACGAGCAGTACTTC	CASSLTGPLDEQYF
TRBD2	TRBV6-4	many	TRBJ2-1	TGTGCCAGCAGTGATCTAGCGGGAGGGCCTGTCAATGAGCAGTTCTTC	CASSDLAGGPVNEQFF
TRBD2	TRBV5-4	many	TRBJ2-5	TGTGCCAGCAGCTTGGTTGGGACTAGCTCGGAGACCCAGTACTTC	CASSLVGTSSETQYF
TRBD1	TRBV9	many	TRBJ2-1	TGTGCCAGCAGTCACAACAGGGGGAGGGAGCAGTTCTTC	CASSHNRGREQFF
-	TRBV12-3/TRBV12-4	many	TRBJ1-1	TGTGCCAGCACCCCAACCGGACGGGGGAGGAACACTGAAGCTTTCTTT	CASTPTGRGRNTEAFF
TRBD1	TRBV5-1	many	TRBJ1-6	TGCGCCAGCAGATACGGACAGGGCGATTCACCCCTCCACTTT	CASRYGQGDSPLHF
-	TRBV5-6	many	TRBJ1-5	TGTGCCAGCAGCTTGAGGTTGTCTAATCAGCCCCAGCATTTT	CASSLRLSNQPQHF
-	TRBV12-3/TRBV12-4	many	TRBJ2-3	TGTGCCAGCAGTCTCGCGGGGTGGCAGGCAGATACGCAGTATTTT	CASSLAGWQADTQYF
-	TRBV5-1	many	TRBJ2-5	TGCGCCAGCAGCTTTCGGGACCTAGAGACCCAGTACTTC	CASSFRDLETQYF
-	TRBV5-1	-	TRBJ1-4	TGCGCCAGCAGGCTTAATGAAAAACTGTTTTTT	CASRLNEKLFF
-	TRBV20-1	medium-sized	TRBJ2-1	TGCAGTGCTAGGTCTGGGCAGGGTGATTACAATGAGCAGTTCTTC	CSARSGQGDYNEQFF
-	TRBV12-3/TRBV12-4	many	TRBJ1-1	TGTGCCAGCAGTTTCGGACAGCTCACTGAAGCTTTCTTT	CASSFGQLTEAFF
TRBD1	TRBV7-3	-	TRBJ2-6	TGTGCCAGCGGGGGACAGCCCTCTGGGGCCAACGTCCTGACTTTC	CASGGQPSGANVLTF